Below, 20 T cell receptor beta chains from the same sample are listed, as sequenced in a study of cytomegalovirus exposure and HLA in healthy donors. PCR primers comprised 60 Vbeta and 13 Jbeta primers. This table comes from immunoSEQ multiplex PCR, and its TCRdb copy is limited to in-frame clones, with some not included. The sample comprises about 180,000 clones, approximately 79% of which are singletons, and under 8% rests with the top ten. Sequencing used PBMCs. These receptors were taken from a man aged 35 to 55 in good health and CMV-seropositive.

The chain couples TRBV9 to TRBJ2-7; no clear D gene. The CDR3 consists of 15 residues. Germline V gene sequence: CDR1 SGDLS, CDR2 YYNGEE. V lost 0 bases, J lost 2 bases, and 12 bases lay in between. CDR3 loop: CASSVGWQATYEQYF. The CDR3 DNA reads TGTGCCAGCAGCGTAGGGTGGCAGGCAACCTACGAGCAGTACTTC.

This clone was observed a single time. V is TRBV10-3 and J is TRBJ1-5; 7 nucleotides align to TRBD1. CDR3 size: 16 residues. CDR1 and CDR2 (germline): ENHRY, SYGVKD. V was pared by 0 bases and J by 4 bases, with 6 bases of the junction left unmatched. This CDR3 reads CAISESISQGNQPQHF. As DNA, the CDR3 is TGTGCCATCAGTGAGTCGATTTCACAGGGGAATCAGCCCCAGCATTTT.

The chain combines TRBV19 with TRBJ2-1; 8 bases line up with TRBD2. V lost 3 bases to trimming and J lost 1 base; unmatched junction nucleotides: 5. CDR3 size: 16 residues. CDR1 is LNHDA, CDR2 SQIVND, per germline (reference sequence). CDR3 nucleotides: TGTGCCAGTAGTATGTCTGCGGGAGGTTCCTACAATGAGCAGTTCTTC. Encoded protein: CASSMSAGGSYNEQFF.

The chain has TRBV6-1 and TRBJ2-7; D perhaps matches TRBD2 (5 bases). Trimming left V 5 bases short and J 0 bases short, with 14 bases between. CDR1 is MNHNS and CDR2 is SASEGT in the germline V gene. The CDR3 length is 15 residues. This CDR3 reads CASSFEGVNSYEQYF. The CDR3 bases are TGTGCCAGCAGTTTCGAGGGAGTGAACTCCTACGAGCAGTACTTC.

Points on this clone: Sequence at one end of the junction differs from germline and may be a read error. The CDR3 DNA reads as TGTGCCAGCAGTTTATCAGGTTATGGGGCCAACGGCCTGACTTTC. Translated, it gives CASSLSGYGANGLTF. This chain connects TRBV28 to TRBJ2-6; TRBD1 might be the D (5 bases). The CDR3 runs to 15 residues. Germline CDR1 MDHEN, CDR2 SYDVKM.

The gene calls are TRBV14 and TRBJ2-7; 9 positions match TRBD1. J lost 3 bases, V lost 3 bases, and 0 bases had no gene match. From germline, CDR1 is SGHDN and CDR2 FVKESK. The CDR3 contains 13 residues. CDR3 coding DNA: TGTGCCAGCAGCCAGGACAGGGGCTACGAGCAGTACTTC. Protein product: CASSQDRGYEQYF.

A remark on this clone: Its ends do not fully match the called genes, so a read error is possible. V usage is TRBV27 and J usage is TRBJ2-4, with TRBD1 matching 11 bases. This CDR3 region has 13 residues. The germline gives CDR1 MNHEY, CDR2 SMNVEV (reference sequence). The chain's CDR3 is CASSSTGQGAPHF. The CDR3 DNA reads TGTGCCAGCAGTTCCACCGGACAGGGGGCTCCCCACTTC.

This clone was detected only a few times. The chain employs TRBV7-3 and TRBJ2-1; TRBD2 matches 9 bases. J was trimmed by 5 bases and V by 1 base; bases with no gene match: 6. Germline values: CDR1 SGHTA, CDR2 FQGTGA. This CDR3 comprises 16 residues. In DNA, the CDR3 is TGTGCCAGCAGCTTAAGTTTGTCTAGCGGGAACAATGAGCAGTTCTTC. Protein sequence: CASSLSLSSGNNEQFF.

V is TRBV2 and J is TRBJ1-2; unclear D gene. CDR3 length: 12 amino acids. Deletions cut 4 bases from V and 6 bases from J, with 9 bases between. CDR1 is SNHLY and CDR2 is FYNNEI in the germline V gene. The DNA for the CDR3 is TGTGCCAGCAGTGGATACGGTAATGGCTACACCTTC. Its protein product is CASSGYGNGYTF.

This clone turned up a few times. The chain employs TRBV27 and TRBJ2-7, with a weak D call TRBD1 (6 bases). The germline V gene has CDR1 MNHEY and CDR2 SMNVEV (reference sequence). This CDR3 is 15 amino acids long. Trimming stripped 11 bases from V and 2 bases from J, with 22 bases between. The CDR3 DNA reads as TGTGCCTCAATCTGCCCAAAGGACAGACCCTACGAGCAGTACTTC. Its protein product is CASICPKDRPYEQYF.

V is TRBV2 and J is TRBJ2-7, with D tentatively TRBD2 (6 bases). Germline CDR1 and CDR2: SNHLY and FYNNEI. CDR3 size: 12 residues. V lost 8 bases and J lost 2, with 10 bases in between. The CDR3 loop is CASSSATYEQYF. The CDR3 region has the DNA TGTGCCAGCTCTAGCGCAACCTACGAGCAGTACTTC.

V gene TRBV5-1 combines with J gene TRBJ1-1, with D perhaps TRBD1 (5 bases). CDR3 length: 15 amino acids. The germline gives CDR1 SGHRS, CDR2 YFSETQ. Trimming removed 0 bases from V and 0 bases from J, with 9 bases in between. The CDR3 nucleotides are TGCGCCAGCAGCTTGGAGACAGTTATGAACACTGAAGCTTTCTTT. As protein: CASSLETVMNTEAFF.

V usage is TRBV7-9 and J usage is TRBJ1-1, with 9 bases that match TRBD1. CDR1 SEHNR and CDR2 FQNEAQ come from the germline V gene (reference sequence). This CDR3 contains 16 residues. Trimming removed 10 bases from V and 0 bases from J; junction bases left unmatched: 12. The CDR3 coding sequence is TGTGCCATAATTCCCCCGGACAGGGGAATGAACACTGAAGCTTTCTTT. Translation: CAIIPPDRGMNTEAFF.

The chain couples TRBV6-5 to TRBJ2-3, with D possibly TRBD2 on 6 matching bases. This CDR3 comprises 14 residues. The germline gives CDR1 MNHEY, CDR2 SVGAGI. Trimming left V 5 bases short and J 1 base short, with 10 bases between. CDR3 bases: TGTGCCAGCAGTCGGGACTGGCGCACAGATACGCAGTATTTT. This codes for CASSRDWRTDTQYF.

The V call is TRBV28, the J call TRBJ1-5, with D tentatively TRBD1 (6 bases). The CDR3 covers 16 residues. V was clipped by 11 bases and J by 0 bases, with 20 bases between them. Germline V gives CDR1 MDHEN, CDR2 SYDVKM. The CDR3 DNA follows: TGTGCCGCACTACCTCGGACAGCGAATAGCAATCAGCCCCAGCATTTT. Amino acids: CAALPRTANSNQPQHF.

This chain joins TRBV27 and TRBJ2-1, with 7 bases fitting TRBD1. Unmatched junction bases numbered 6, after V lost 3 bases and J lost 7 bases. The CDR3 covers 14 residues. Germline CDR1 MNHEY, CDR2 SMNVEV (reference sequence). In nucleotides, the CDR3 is TGTGCCAGCAGTTTTTGGGACAGACCAAATGAGCAGTTCTTC. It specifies CASSFWDRPNEQFF.

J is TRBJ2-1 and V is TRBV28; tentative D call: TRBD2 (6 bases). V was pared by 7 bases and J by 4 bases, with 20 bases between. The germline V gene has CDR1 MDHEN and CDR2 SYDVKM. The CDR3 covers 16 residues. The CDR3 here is CASKLGGSGGYNEQFF. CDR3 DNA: TGTGCCAGCAAACTTGGAGGGAGTGGGGGTTACAATGAGCAGTTCTTC.

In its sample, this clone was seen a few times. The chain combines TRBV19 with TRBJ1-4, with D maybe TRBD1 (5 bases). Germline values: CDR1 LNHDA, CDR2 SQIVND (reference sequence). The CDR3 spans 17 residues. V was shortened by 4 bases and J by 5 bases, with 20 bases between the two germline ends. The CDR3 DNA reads TGTGCCAGTAGTACGATTAACCGGTACAGGTCAAATGAAAAACTGTTTTTT. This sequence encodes CASSTINRYRSNEKLFF.

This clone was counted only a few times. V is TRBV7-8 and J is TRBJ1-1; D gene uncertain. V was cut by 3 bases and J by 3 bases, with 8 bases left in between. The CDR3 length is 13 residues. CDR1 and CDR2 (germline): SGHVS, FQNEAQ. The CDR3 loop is CASSFLSDTEAFF. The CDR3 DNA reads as TGTGCCAGCAGCTTTCTATCTGACACTGAAGCTTTCTTT. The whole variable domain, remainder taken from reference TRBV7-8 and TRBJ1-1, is GAGVSQSPRYKVAKRGQDVALRCDPISGHVSLFWYQQALGQGPEFLTYFQNEAQLDKSGLPSDRFFAERPEGSVSTLKIQRTQQEDSAVYLCASSFLSDTEAFFGQGTRLTVV.

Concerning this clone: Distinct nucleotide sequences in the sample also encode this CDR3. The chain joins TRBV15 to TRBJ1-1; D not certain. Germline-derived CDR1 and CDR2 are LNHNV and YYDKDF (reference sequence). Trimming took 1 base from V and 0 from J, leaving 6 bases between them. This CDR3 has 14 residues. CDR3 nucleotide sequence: TGTGCCACCAGCAGAGGGCGGATGAACACTGAAGCTTTCTTT. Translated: CATSRGRMNTEAFF. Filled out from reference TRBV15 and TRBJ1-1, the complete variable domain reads DAMVIQNPRYQVTQFGKPVTLSCSQTLNHNVMYWYQQKSSQAPKLLFHYYDKDFNNEADTPDNFQSRRPNTSFCFLDIRSPGLGDTAMYLCATSRGRMNTEAFFGQGTRLTVV.